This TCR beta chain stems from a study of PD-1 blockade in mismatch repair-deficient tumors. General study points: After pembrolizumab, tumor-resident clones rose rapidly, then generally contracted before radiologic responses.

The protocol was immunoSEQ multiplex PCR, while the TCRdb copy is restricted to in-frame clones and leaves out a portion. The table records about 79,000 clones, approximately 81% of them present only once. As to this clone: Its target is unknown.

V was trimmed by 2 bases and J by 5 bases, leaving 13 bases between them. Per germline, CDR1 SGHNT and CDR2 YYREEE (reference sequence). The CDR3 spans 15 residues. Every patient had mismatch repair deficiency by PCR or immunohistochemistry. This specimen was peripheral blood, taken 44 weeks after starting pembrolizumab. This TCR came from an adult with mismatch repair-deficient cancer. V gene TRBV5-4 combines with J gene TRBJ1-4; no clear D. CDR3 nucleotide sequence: TGTGCCAGCAGCTTCGCGTCACAACTCAATGAAAAACTGTTTTTT. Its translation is CASSFASQLNEKLFF.